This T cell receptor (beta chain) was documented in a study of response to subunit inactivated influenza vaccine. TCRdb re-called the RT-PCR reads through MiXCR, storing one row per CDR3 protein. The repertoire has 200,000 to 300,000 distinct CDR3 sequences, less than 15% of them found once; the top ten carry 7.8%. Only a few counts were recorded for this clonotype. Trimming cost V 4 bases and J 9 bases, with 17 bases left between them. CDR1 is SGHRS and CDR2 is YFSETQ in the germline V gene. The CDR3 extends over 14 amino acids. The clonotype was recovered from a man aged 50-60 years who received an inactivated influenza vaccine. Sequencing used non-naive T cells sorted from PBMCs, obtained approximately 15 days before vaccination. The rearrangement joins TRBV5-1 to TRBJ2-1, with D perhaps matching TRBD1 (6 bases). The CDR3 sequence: CASSVSRDNGEQFF. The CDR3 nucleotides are TGCGCCAGCAGCGTATCCCGGGACAACGGTGAGCAGTTCTTC.